This TCR beta chain was profiled in a study of cytomegalovirus exposure and HLA in healthy donors. The PCR contained 60 Vbeta and 13 Jbeta primers. The data were produced by immunoSEQ multiplex PCR, yet TCRdb's version contains in-frame clones alone and is incomplete. The sample has 100,000 to 150,000 clones, approximately 80% seen once; the top ten hold 1.9%. The origin of this receptor is a man aged 50 or older in good health and CMV-seronegative. The specimen sequenced was PBMCs.

The CDR3 coding sequence is TGTGCCAGCAGCCCGGGACTAGTAGGGACCCAGTACTTC. Translation gives CASSPGLVGTQYF. The genes are TRBV2 and TRBJ2-5; TRBD2 aligns across 8 bases. Germline assignment: CDR1 SNHLY and CDR2 FYNNEI. V shed 6 bases and J 7 bases; nucleotides not matched to a gene: 7. The CDR3 covers 13 residues. The full variable domain, in which reference TRBV2 and TRBJ2-5 provide the parts outside the CDR3, is EPEVTQTPSHQVTQMGQEVILRCVPISNHLYFYWYRQILGQKVEFLVSFYNNEISEKSEIFDDQFSVERPDGSNFTLKIRSTKLEDSAMYFCASSPGLVGTQYFGPGTRLLVL.